One T cell receptor (beta chain) is described in this entry. Its specificity is unknown. The sample belongs to a study of shared clonotypes between healthy human individuals. Across the study: Plates per donor: three CD4 naive, three CD4 memory, two CD8 naive, one CD8 memory.

Whole-study results and caveats: Generally, estimated richness proved larger in naive subsets than it did in memory subsets. Genetic and exposure-history diversity was limited by the small donor number.

Trimming removed 4 bases from V and 0 bases from J, with 13 bases in between. Per germline, CDR1 MGHRA and CDR2 YSYEKL. CDR3 length: 16 residues. Generated by immunoSEQ multiplex PCR, the TCRdb table keeps only in-frame clones and is missing some. The sample yields about 820,000 clones, around 92% seen once. Naive CD8 populations comprised CD45RO-negative cells positively selected for CCR7, excluding terminally differentiated effector memory CD45RA+ cells. The sample taken for sequencing was naive CD8+ T cells sorted from blood. The rearrangement uses TRBV4-1 and TRBJ2-1; the D gene is possibly TRBD1 (6 bases). This receptor was taken from a man younger than 40 in good health. CDR3: CASSLEARGSYNEQFF. CDR3 in DNA: TGCGCCAGCAGCCTAGAGGCCAGGGGCTCCTACAATGAGCAGTTCTTC.